Sequencing of this T cell receptor beta chain was carried out in a study of cytomegalovirus exposure and HLA in healthy donors. CDR3 length: 11 amino acids. Per germline, CDR1 SGHVS and CDR2 FNYEAQ. In the PCR, 60 Vbeta and 13 Jbeta primers were used. In the study's own analysis: As a later analysis found, there were approximately 80 million unique TCR beta chains, of which 8.5 million to 14 million were shared. Measured with immunoSEQ multiplex PCR; TCRdb has only the in-frame clones, and not every one. The V and J calls and clone size come from that table; D and trimming were worked out from the DNA. The repertoire consists of 120,000 to 150,000 clones, with about 74% occurring once and the leading ten covering roughly 4.9%. General study results and limits: Several top significant clusters appeared, in a later analysis, to be linked to common viral pathogens. In vitro, a few CMV-associated chains proved specific for CMV antigens. According to reports, the classifier identified cytomegalovirus status with high specificity and sensitivity.

Regarding this clone: What it binds is unknown. Sequence at one end of the junction differs from germline and may be a read error.

The material sequenced was PBMCs. This chain links TRBV7-6 with TRBJ2-7; a weak D match, TRBD1 (6 bases). This TCR derives from a woman aged 45-65 years in good health and CMV-seronegative. The CDR3 DNA is TGTGCCAGCAGCTCCACCGGACAGCCATCCTTC. This gives the protein CASSSTGQPSF.